The 4 T cell receptor beta chains in this list originate from one sample, sequenced in a study of Ad26.COV2.S vaccination and SARS-CoV-2 variants. Noted treatment: some 20 received Ad26.COV2.S at low or high dose, single or two shots; a few received placebo; per-sample allocation not given. The study sampled participants on day 63 after the first vaccine or placebo injection. This table comes from immunoSEQ multiplex PCR, and its TCRdb copy is limited to in-frame clones, with some not included. The sample yields some 320,000 clones, about 86% seen once. The sample in question was peripheral blood, obtained in a trial of Ad26.COV2.S vaccine versus placebo. These receptors came from a person between 18 and 65 years old who received the Ad26.COV2.S COVID-19 vaccine or a placebo.

This rearrangement joins TRBV3-1 (or the pseudogene TRBV3-2) to TRBJ2-5, with TRBD2 matching 9 bases. The CDR3 is 19 residues long. The trim removed 0 bases at V and 1 base at J, leaving 12 bases unmatched. CDR1 and CDR2 from the germline V gene are LGHDT and YNNKEL (reference sequence). CDR3 sequence reads: CASSQDHMTSRGGQETQYF. As DNA, the CDR3 is TGTGCCAGCAGCCAAGATCATATGACTTCGCGGGGGGGCCAAGAGACCCAGTACTTC.

The rearrangement joins TRBV7-9 to TRBJ2-5; 9 bases map to TRBD1. The CDR3 is 14 residues long. V lost 6 bases, J lost 5 bases, and 7 bases stayed unmatched. CDR1 and CDR2 from the germline V gene are SEHNR and FQNEAQ (reference sequence). CDR3 loop: CASRITGGGETQYF. The CDR3 nucleotides read TGTGCCAGCAGGATCACAGGGGGCGGTGAGACCCAGTACTTC.

The gene calls are TRBV7-2 and TRBJ1-2; TRBD1 might be the D (5 bases). Germline CDR1 is SGHTA and CDR2 is FQGNSA. The CDR3 consists of 14 residues. V dropped 1 base and J dropped 5 bases, with 11 bases sitting between them. The CDR3 reads CASSLGRGPYGYTF. For the CDR3, the DNA is TGTGCCAGCAGCTTAGGTAGGGGCCCATATGGCTACACCTTC.

The chain joins TRBV18 to TRBJ2-7; 9 bases agree with TRBD2. The length of the CDR3 is 17 residues. V lost 3 bases, J lost 2 bases, and 11 bases stayed unmatched. The V gene's germline CDR1 is KGHSH and CDR2 LQKENI. In DNA, the CDR3 is TGTGCCAGCTCACCCTTCTCACTGGGCGGGGGGGCCTACGAGCAGTACTTC. Protein product: CASSPFSLGGGAYEQYF.